A selection of T cell receptor beta chains follows, all from one sample in a study of vaccination and CD4 T cells after COVID-19. TCRdb processed the PCR reads anew with MiXCR; each CDR3 protein has one entry. The profile shows under 15,000 distinct CDR3 sequences, 40% to 50% of them singletons. No antigen has been assigned to these receptors. Sequenced material: CD4+ T cells from blood, cultured in vitro, taken before SARS-CoV-2 vaccination. All receptors derive from a human donor who had recovered from COVID-19. Both conserved end residues are part of each CDR3. D genes are given only for firm matches. Size is omitted from some rows. Given values are once, few, many or a class for expanded clones.

D | size | J | V | CDR3 | DNA
NA | NA | TRBJ2-5 | TRBV7-9 | CASSPLTTKETQYF | TGTGCCAGCAGCCCCCTGACAACAAAAGAGACCCAGTACTTC
NA | few | TRBJ1-5 | TRBV27 | CASRPGVLSNQPQHF | TGTGCCAGCAGACCGGGGGTACTTAGCAATCAGCCCCAGCATTTT
NA | NA | TRBJ1-5 | TRBV16 | CASSQSGTNRQPQHF | TGTGCCAGCAGCCAGTCAGGGACGAACCGTCAGCCCCAGCATTTT
NA | few | TRBJ1-5 | TRBV10-3 | CAISEQTASNQPQHF | TGTGCCATCAGCGAACAGACAGCGAGCAATCAGCCCCAGCATTTT
NA | NA | TRBJ1-6 | TRBV4-2 | CASSQAEGLGVGSPLHF | TGTGCCAGCAGCCAAGCCGAAGGCCTAGGGGTAGGTTCACCCCTCCACTTT
TRBD1 | NA | TRBJ2-2 | TRBV19 | CASSPFGQGVGGELFF | TGTGCCAGTAGTCCCTTCGGACAGGGCGTAGGCGGGGAGCTGTTTTTT
NA | NA | TRBJ2-3 | TRBV7-3 | CASSSGGANTDTQYF | TGTGCCAGCAGTTCTGGGGGGGCGAACACAGATACGCAGTATTTT
NA | NA | TRBJ2-7 | TRBV7-2 | CASSPGRSSYEQYF | TGTGCCAGCAGCCCCGGACGAAGCTCCTACGAGCAGTACTTC
NA | NA | TRBJ1-5 | TRBV7-9 | CASSPGGRGESNQPQHF | TGTGCCAGCAGCCCGGGCGGGAGGGGGGAGAGCAATCAGCCCCAGCATTTT
NA | few | TRBJ1-5 | TRBV4-1 | CASSQGLGQPQHF | TGCGCCAGCAGCCAAGGGTTAGGGCAGCCCCAGCATTTT